The present entry profiles one T cell receptor (beta chain) with its context. Its cognate antigen is unknown. This record comes from a study of T cell responses to AZD1222 COVID-19 vaccine. The study, taken as a whole, reports: Most donors were white British, females outnumbered males, and clonal diversity was possibly underestimated. Epitopes outside B.1.351 and B.1.1.7 mutated regions reportedly drew nearly half of spike TCRs. Only a handful of AZD1222 recipients, roughly 6 in all, had baseline seropositivity.

Measured with immunoSEQ multiplex PCR; TCRdb has only the in-frame clones, and not every one. The table shows 95,000 to 150,000 clones, with 85% to 90% occurring only once. Germline assignment: CDR1 SGHAT and CDR2 FQNNGV. Trimming pared 8 bases from V and 1 base from J, leaving 12 bases between. CDR3 length: 14 amino acids. This sequence originates from an adult in good health. The sample consisted of peripheral blood, taken on day 0 of AZD1222 vaccination. The rearrangement uses TRBV11-2 and TRBJ1-3, with unresolved D. The CDR3 coding sequence is TGTGCCAGCGGACCCCAAGGATCTGGAAACACCATATATTTT. Its protein is CASGPQGSGNTIYF.